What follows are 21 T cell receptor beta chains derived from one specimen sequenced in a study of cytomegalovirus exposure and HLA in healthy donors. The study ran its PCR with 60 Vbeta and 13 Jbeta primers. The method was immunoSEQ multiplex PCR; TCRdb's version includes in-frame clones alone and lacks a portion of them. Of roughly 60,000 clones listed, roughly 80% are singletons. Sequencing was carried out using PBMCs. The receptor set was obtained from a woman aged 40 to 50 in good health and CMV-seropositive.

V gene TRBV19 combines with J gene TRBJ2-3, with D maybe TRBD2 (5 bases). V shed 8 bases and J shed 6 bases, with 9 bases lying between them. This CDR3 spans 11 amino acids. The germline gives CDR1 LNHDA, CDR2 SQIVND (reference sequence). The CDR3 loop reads CASGGSDTQYF. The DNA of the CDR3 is TGTGCCAGTGGCGGGTCGGATACGCAGTATTTT.

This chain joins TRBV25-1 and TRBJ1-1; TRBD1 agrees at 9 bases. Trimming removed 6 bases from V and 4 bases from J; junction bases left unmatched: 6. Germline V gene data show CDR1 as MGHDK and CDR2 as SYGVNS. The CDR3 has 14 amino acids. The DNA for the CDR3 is TGTGCCAGCAGATCGGACAGGGGAGGCACTGAAGCTTTCTTT. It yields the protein CASRSDRGGTEAFF.

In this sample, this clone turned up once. This CDR3 reads CASSPGQGGSEQYF. In DNA form, the CDR3 reads TGTGCCAGCAGCCCAGGACAGGGCGGGTCCGAGCAGTACTTC. The gene calls are TRBV5-6 and TRBJ2-7, with 8 nucleotides matching TRBD1. The V gene end was trimmed by 4 bases and the J gene end by 6 bases; junction bases not matched to a gene: 9. CDR1 is SGHDT and CDR2 is YYEEEE in the germline V gene. This CDR3 has 14 residues.

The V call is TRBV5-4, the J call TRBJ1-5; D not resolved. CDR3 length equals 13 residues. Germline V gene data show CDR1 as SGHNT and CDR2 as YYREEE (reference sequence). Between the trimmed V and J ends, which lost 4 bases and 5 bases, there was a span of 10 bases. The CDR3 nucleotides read TGTGCCAGCAGCCCTCGTCCCGATCAGCCCCAGCATTTT. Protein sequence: CASSPRPDQPQHF.

The DNA of the CDR3 is TGTGCCTGGAGTAGAACAGGGGATATAAAGACCCAGTACTTC. This encodes CAWSRTGDIKTQYF. V usage is TRBV30 and J usage is TRBJ2-5, with TRBD1 matching 7 bases. The CDR3 runs to 14 residues. Germline trimming cut 2 bases from V and 6 bases from J; bases unmatched to any gene: 9. Germline V gene data show CDR1 as GTSNPN and CDR2 as SVGIG (reference sequence). The entire variable domain, with the rest obtained from reference TRBV30 and TRBJ2-5, is as follows: SQTIHQWPATLVQPVGSPLSLECTVEGTSNPNLYWYRQAAGRGLQLLFYSVGIGQISSEVPQNLSASRPQDRQFILSSKKLLLSDSGFYLCAWSRTGDIKTQYFGPGTRLLVL.

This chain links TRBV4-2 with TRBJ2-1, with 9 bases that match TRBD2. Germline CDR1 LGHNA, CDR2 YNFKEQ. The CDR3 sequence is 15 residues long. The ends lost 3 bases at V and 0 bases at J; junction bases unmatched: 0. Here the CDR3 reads CASSQTSGSYNEQFF. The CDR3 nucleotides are TGTGCCAGCAGCCAGACTAGCGGCTCCTACAATGAGCAGTTCTTC.

CDR3 sequence reads: CASSIGAGKSGYTF. The CDR3 DNA follows: TGTGCCAGTAGTATAGGGGCAGGGAAGAGTGGCTACACCTTC. The V and J genes are TRBV19 and TRBJ1-2; the D gene is possibly TRBD1 (5 bases). Looked up from germline, CDR1 is LNHDA and CDR2 is SQIVND (reference sequence). This CDR3 contains 14 residues. The V and J ends lost 1 base and 7 bases respectively, with 13 bases between them.

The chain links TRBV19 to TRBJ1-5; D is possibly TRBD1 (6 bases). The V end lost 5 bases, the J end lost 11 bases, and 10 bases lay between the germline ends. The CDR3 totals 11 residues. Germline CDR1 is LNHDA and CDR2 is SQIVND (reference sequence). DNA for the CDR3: TGTGCCAGTAGTCCAGGGACATCCCAGCATTTT. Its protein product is CASSPGTSQHF.

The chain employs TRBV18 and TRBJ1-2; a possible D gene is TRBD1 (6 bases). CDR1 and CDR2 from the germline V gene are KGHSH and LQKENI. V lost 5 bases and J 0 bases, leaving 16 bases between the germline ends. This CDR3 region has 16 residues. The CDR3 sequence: CASSSRDRTTNYGYTF. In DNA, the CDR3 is TGTGCCAGCTCATCCCGCGACAGGACCACTAACTATGGCTACACCTTC.

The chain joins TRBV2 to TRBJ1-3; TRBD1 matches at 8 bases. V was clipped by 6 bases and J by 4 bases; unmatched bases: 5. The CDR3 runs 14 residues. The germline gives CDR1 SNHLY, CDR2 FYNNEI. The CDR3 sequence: CASSDRGSGNTIYF. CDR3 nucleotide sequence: TGTGCCAGCAGCGACAGGGGTAGCGGAAACACCATATATTTT.

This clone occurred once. CDR3 sequence: CAIRAGPGSYEQYF. CDR3 nucleotide sequence: TGTGCCATCAGGGCAGGTCCAGGATCCTACGAGCAGTACTTC. The rearrangement links TRBV10-3 to TRBJ2-7; no reliable D call. V was cut by 6 bases and J by 1 base, with 13 bases left in between. Germline loops: CDR1 ENHRY, CDR2 SYGVKD. The length of the CDR3 is 14 residues.

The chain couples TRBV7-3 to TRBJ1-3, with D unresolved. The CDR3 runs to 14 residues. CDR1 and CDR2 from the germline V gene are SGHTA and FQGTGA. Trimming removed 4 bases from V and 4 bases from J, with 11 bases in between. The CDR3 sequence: CASSSLPRGNTIYF. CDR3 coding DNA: TGTGCCAGCAGCTCCCTTCCCAGAGGAAACACCATATATTTT.

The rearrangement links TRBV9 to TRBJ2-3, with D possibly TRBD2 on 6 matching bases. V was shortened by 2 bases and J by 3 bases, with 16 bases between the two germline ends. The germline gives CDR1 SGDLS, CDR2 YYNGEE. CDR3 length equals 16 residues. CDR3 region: CASSVGTLFGTDTQYF. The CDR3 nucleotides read TGTGCCAGCAGCGTTGGGACTTTGTTTGGAACAGATACGCAGTATTTT.

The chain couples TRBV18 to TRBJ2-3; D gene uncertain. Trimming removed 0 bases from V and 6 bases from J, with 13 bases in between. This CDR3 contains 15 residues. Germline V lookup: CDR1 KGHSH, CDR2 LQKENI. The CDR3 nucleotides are TGTGCCAGCTCACCACCCAACGACCTAGTTGATACGCAGTATTTT. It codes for CASSPPNDLVDTQYF.

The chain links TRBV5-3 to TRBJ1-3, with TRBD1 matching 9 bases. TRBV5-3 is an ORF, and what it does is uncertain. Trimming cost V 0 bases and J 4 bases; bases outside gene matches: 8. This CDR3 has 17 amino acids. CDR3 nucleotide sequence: TGTGCCAGAAGCTTGGGGGGACAGGGTGATGGGGGAAACACCATATATTTT. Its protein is CARSLGGQGDGGNTIYF.

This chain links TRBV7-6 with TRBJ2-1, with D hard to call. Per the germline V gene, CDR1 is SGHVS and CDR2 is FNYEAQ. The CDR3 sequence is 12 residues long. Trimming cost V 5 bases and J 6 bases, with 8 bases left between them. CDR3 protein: CASSTLRNEQFF. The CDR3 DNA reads TGTGCCAGCAGCACCTTGCGCAATGAGCAGTTCTTC.

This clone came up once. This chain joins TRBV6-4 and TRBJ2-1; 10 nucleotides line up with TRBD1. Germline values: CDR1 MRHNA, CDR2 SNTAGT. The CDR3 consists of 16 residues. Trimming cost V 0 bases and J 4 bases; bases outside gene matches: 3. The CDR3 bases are TGTGCCAGCAGTGACTCGGGACAGGGGCTTTACAATGAGCAGTTCTTC. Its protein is CASSDSGQGLYNEQFF.

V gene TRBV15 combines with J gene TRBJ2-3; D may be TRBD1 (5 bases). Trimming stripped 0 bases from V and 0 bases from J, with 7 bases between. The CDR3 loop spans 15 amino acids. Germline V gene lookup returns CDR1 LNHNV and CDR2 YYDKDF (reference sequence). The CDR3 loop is CATSRDAGSTDTQYF. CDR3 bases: TGTGCCACCAGCAGAGATGCAGGGAGCACAGATACGCAGTATTTT.

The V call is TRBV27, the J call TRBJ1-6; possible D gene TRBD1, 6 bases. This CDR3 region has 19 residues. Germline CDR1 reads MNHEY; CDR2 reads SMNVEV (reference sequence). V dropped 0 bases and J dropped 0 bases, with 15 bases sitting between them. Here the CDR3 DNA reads TGTGCCAGCAGTTTATCGCGGGGGGGGCGCCCCTCCTATAATTCACCCCTCCACTTT. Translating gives CASSLSRGGRPSYNSPLHF.

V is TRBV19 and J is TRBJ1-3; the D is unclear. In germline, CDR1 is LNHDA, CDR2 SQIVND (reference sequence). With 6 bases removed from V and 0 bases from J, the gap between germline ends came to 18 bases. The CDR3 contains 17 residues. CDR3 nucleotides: TGTGCCAGTAGGCCGAAATTTTGGCCGTACTCTGGAAACACCATATATTTT. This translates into CASRPKFWPYSGNTIYF.

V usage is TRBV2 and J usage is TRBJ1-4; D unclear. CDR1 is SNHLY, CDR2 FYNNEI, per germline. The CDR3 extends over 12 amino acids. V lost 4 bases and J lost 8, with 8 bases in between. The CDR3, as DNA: TGTGCCAGCAGTGTAGGGAGCGAAAAACTGTTTTTT. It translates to CASSVGSEKLFF. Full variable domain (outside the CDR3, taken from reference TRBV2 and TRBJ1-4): EPEVTQTPSHQVTQMGQEVILRCVPISNHLYFYWYRQILGQKVEFLVSFYNNEISEKSEIFDDQFSVERPDGSNFTLKIRSTKLEDSAMYFCASSVGSEKLFFGSGTQLSVL.